Below are 20 T cell receptor beta chains sequenced from a single sample in a study of regulatory T cells in long-lasting Graves disease. As for time point: newly diagnosed GD, antithyroid drugs for less than 3 months. PBMC RNA was the source of the TCR library. Building of the TCR beta libraries involved iRepertoire HTBI primers and Arm-PCR of CDR3 regions. TCRdb itself ran the multiplex PCR reads through MiXCR, one entry per CDR3 protein. The profile shows around 250,000 distinct CDR3 sequences, 18% of them singletons. The same specimen was also included in a second study, on T cells in Graves' hyperthyroidism and ophthalmopathy.

The sequenced sample was peripheral blood mononuclear cells (PBMCs), obtained at new diagnosis, from a patient treated with antithyroid drugs. These receptors originate from a woman aged 30 to 39 with Graves disease.

The sample holds many counts of this clonotype. The V and J genes are TRBV12-3 or TRBV12-4 and TRBJ1-5; no definite D call. V was shortened by 3 bases and J by 1 base, with 7 bases between the two germline ends. The CDR3 length is 14 residues. The CDR3 nucleotides are TGTGCCAGCAGTTTGGACCCCAGCAATCAGCCCCAGCATTTT. Translating it yields CASSLDPSNQPQHF.

This clonotype has at least ten counts. The V gene is TRBV10-1, the J gene TRBJ1-1, with D perhaps matching TRBD1 (5 bases). The CDR3 is made up of 16 amino acids. Trimming stripped 6 bases from V and 1 base from J, with 18 bases between. Germline assignment: CDR1 WNHNN and CDR2 SYGVQD (reference sequence). CDR3 sequence: CASSDAPGLRNTEAFF. CDR3 DNA sequence: TGCGCCAGCAGCGATGCCCCGGGACTCAGGAACACTGAAGCTTTCTTT.

This clonotype was found many times. CDR3 loop: CASSSIRGKRNGYTF. The CDR3 DNA sequence: TGTGCCAGCAGCTCAATAAGAGGCAAAAGGAATGGCTACACCTTC. This chain uses TRBV7-9 with TRBJ1-2; D gene uncertain. Germline CDR1 and CDR2: SEHNR and FQNEAQ (reference sequence). Trimming pared 4 bases from V and 6 bases from J, leaving 18 bases between. This CDR3 is 15 amino acids long.

Here the CDR3 reads CASSEAGAGAYEQYF. In DNA form, the CDR3 reads TGTGCCAGCAGTGAAGCAGGGGCAGGGGCGTACGAGCAGTACTTC. The rearrangement uses TRBV2 and TRBJ2-7, with TRBD1 as a possible D gene (6 bases). From germline, CDR1 is SNHLY and CDR2 FYNNEI. Trimming stripped 0 bases from V and 4 bases from J, with 13 bases between. The CDR3 contains 15 residues.

The sample holds many counts of this clonotype. The J gene is TRBJ1-6, the V gene TRBV5-6, with D uncertain. V was trimmed by 3 bases and J by 11 bases, leaving 9 bases between them. CDR1 and CDR2 from the germline V gene are SGHDT and YYEEEE. This CDR3 contains 12 residues. This CDR3 reads CASSSGMAPLHF. The CDR3 DNA reads TGTGCCAGCAGCTCCGGTATGGCACCCCTCCACTTT.

Notes on this clonotype: Just one base apart from a much larger clone, this may be a read error. This CDR3 is CAASDSAGSTDTQYF. The DNA for the CDR3 is TGTGCCGCCAGTGATTCCGCGGGGAGCACAGATACGCAGTATTTT. The chain joins TRBV24-1 to TRBJ2-3, with a weak D call TRBD2 (6 bases). CDR3 size: 15 residues. Germline values: CDR1 KGHDR, CDR2 SFDVKD.

This CDR3 is CASSLGAAGANVLTF. The CDR3 DNA reads TGTGCCAGCAGCTTGGGTGCAGCTGGGGCCAACGTCCTGACTTTC. This chain joins TRBV5-6 and TRBJ2-6; D is uncertain. The CDR3 has 15 amino acids. Germline loops: CDR1 SGHDT, CDR2 YYEEEE. V was clipped by 0 bases and J by 2 bases, with 6 bases between them.

This clonotype was detected ten times or more. This chain joins TRBV7-9 and TRBJ1-4, with D unresolved. The CDR3 runs to 13 residues. CDR1 and CDR2 (germline): SEHNR, FQNEAQ (reference sequence). V lost 5 bases to trimming and J lost 5 bases, with 9 bases between them. CDR3 sequence (DNA): TGTGCCAGCAGCAAAGACCCGAATGAAAAACTGTTTTTT. The encoded protein is CASSKDPNEKLFF.

This clonotype was detected many times. This rearrangement joins TRBV2 to TRBJ1-5; D ambiguous. V lost 8 bases and J 5 bases, leaving 13 bases between the germline ends. Germline V gene lookup returns CDR1 SNHLY and CDR2 FYNNEI. This CDR3 has 13 amino acids. CDR3 nucleotides: TGTGCCAGCTGCAAGGGTCTGGATCAGCCCCAGCATTTT. Amino acids: CASCKGLDQPQHF. Full variable domain (rest looked up from reference TRBV2 and TRBJ1-5): EPEVTQTPSHQVTQMGQEVILRCVPISNHLYFYWYRQILGQKVEFLVSFYNNEISEKSEIFDDQFSVERPDGSNFTLKIRSTKLEDSAMYFCASCKGLDQPQHFGDGTRLSIL.

This clonotype was observed at least ten times. The germline gene is not matched at one end of the junction; a read error may be the cause. In nucleotides, the CDR3 is TGTGCCAGCAATTTATTGGACAGGGGCAATGAGCAGTTCTTC. Amino acids: CASNLLDRGNEQFF. The rearrangement uses TRBV27 and TRBJ2-1; 9 bases align to TRBD1. Germline CDR1 reads MNHEY; CDR2 reads SMNVEV (reference sequence). CDR3 length: 14 residues.

This clonotype has a count of ten or more. V and J are TRBV6-1 and TRBJ1-5, with 8 nucleotides matching TRBD1. The CDR3 has 15 residues. CDR1 MNHNS and CDR2 SASEGT come from the germline V gene. V was clipped by 6 bases and J by 7 bases; unmatched bases: 11. CDR3 region: CASSKRQGLGQPQHF. CDR3 sequence (DNA): TGTGCCAGCAGCAAAAGACAGGGGTTAGGGCAGCCCCAGCATTTT.

This clonotype was counted many times. The rearrangement uses TRBV11-2 and TRBJ2-7; D is uncertain. Germline CDR1 reads SGHAT; CDR2 reads FQNNGV. The CDR3 extends over 12 amino acids. The V gene lost 0 bases and the J gene lost 2 bases, with 2 bases spanning the gap. The CDR3: CASSLDTYEQYF. The DNA for the CDR3 is TGTGCCAGCAGCTTAGACACCTACGAGCAGTACTTC.

This clonotype was detected once. The J gene is TRBJ1-2, the V gene TRBV5-1; D unclear. Germline V lookup: CDR1 SGHRS, CDR2 YFSETQ. Trimming removed 4 bases at V and 4 bases at J, with 14 bases between. The CDR3 is 14 amino acids. The CDR3 loop is CASSREGSGYGYTF. The CDR3 DNA reads as TGCGCCAGCAGCCGAGAAGGGTCGGGCTATGGCTACACCTTC.

This clonotype was detected ten times or more. The chain has TRBV18 and TRBJ2-5; D call uncertain. CDR3 length: 13 residues. CDR1 is KGHSH and CDR2 is LQKENI in the germline V gene. Trimming stripped 2 bases from V and 5 bases from J, with 9 bases between. CDR3 bases: TGTGCCAGCTCACCAACAGCTCACGAGACCCAGTACTTC. Translation: CASSPTAHETQYF. Filled out from reference TRBV18 and TRBJ2-5, the complete variable domain reads NAGVMQNPRHLVRRRGQEARLRCSPMKGHSHVYWYRQLPEEGLKFMVYLQKENIIDESGMPKERFSAEFPKEGPSILRIQQVVRGDSAAYFCASSPTAHETQYFGPGTRLLVL.

Notes on this clonotype: In this CDR3 the conserved last residue, phenylalanine or tryptophan, is missing, so a read error is likely. The chain joins TRBV5-1 to TRBJ1-1, with D unclear. V was trimmed by 7 bases and J by 5 bases, leaving 21 bases between them. This CDR3 comprises 15 residues. Germline V lookup: CDR1 SGHRS, CDR2 YFSETQ. As DNA, the CDR3 is TGCGCCAGCTCATTTTCCGGGCCCCCGGAGACTGAAGCTTTCCTT. Translated: CASSFSGPPETEAFL.

This clonotype came up many times. This chain uses TRBV7-9 with TRBJ1-6; no reliable D call. Germline values: CDR1 SEHNR, CDR2 FQNEAQ (reference sequence). Trimming shortened V by 2 bases and J by 6 bases, and 5 bases separated the two germline ends. The CDR3 extends over 13 amino acids. The CDR3 region is CASSLSVNSPLHF. In DNA, the CDR3 is TGTGCCAGCAGCTTATCAGTTAATTCACCCCTCCACTTT.

In its sample, this clonotype was seen a few times. V usage is TRBV7-8 and J usage is TRBJ1-3, with D uncertain. Deletions cut 1 base from V and 4 bases from J, with 5 bases between. Germline V CDR1 and CDR2: SGHVS, FQNEAQ. This CDR3 comprises 13 residues. The CDR3 coding sequence is TGTGCCAGCAGCTTAGTCGGCGGAAACACCATATATTTT. This encodes CASSLVGGNTIYF.

DNA for the CDR3: TGCAGCGTTGCTCACAGGGGCCCTGAAGCTTTCTTT. It codes for CSVAHRGPEAFF. The V gene is TRBV29-1, the J gene TRBJ1-1, with 7 bases that match TRBD1. Per the germline V gene, CDR1 is SQVTM and CDR2 is ANQGSEA. Unmatched junction bases numbered 5, after V lost 4 bases and J lost 6 bases. CDR3 length equals 12 residues.

This clonotype showed up many times. The rearrangement joins TRBV6-1 to TRBJ1-1; 11 nucleotides line up with TRBD1. The trim removed 5 bases at V and 4 bases at J, leaving 18 bases unmatched. From germline, CDR1 is MNHNS and CDR2 SASEGT. CDR3 length equals 19 residues. This CDR3 is CASSRLEPGQGGHGTEAFF. DNA of the CDR3: TGTGCCAGCAGTCGCCTCGAACCGGGACAGGGGGGTCACGGCACTGAAGCTTTCTTT.

This clonotype came up many times. This sequence joins TRBV20-1 and TRBJ1-2; possibly TRBD1 for D (5 bases). Germline V CDR1 and CDR2: DFQATT, SNEGSKA (reference sequence). The V end was cut by 6 bases, the J end by 1 base, with 12 bases between. The CDR3 totals 13 residues. This chain's CDR3 is CSAREGHNYGYTF. For the CDR3, the DNA is TGCAGTGCCCGAGAGGGGCATAACTATGGCTACACCTTC.